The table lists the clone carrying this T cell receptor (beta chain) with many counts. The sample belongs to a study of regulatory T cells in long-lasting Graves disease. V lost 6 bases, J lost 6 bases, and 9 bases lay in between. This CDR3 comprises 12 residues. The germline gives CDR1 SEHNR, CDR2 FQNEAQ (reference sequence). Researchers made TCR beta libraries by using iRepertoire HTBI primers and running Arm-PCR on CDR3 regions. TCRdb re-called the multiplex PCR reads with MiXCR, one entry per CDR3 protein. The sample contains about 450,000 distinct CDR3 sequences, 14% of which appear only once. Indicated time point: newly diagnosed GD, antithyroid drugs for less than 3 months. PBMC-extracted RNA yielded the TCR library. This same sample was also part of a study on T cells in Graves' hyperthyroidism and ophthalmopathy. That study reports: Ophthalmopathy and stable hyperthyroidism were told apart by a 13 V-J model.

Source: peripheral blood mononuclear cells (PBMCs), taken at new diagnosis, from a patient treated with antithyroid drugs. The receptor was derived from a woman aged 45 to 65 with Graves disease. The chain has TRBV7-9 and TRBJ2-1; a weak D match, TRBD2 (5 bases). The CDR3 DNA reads TGTGCCAGCAGTCCCACTAGCAATGAGCAGTTCTTC. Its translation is CASSPTSNEQFF. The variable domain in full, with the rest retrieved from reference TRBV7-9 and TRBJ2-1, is DTGVSQNPRHKITKRGQNVTFRCDPISEHNRLYWYRQTLGQGPEFLTYFQNEAQLEKSRLLSDRFSAERPKGSFSTLEIQRTEQGDSAMYLCASSPTSNEQFFGPGTRLTVL.